This TCR beta chain was identified during a study of shared clonotypes between healthy human individuals. Study results and limitations: Four donors held approximately 5% of naive CD4 clonotypes in common.

Naive CD8 cells were CD45RO-negative, positively selected for CCR7, excluding terminally differentiated effector memory CD45RA+ cells. Donors, healthy HIV-negative adults, lacked recent acute infections or vaccinations. As regards this clone: Its antigen is still unknown.

This CDR3 is 12 amino acids long. Trimming removed 3 bases at V and 4 bases at J, with 5 bases between. Germline CDR1 SGDLS, CDR2 YYNGEE. Data came from immunoSEQ multiplex PCR; TCRdb stores just in-frame clones and leaves some out. The table has hundreds of thousands of clones, 85% to 95% seen once. Sequencing input: naive CD8+ T cells sorted from blood. This sequence originates from a woman in her twenties or thirties in good health. V is TRBV9 and J is TRBJ1-3; D gene uncertain. The CDR3 sequence: CASSDDGNTIYF. The DNA for the CDR3 is TGTGCCAGCAGCGACGACGGAAACACCATATATTTT.